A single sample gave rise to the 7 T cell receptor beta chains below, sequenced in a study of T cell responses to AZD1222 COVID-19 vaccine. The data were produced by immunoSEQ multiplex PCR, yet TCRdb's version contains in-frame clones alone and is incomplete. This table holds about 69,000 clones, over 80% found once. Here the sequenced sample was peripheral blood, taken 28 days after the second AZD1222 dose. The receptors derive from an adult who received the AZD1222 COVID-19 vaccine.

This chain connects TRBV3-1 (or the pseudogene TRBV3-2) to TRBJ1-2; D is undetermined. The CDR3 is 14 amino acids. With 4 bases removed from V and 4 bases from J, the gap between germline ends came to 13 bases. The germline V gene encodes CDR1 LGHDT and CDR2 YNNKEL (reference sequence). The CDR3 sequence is CASSPGEGTYGYTF. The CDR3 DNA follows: TGTGCCAGCAGCCCTGGGGAGGGAACCTATGGCTACACCTTC.

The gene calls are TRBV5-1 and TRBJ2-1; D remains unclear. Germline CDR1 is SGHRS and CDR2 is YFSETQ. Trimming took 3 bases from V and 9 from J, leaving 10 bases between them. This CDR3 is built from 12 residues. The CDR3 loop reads CASSSPFAEQFF. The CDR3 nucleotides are TGCGCCAGCAGCTCGCCCTTCGCTGAGCAGTTCTTC.

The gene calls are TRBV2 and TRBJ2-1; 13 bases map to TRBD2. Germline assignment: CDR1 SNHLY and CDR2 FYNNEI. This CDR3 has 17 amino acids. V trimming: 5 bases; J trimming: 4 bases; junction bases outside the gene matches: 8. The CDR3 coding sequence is TGTGCCAGCAGTTACTCCGGACTAGCGGGAGTGTACAATGAGCAGTTCTTC. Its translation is CASSYSGLAGVYNEQFF.

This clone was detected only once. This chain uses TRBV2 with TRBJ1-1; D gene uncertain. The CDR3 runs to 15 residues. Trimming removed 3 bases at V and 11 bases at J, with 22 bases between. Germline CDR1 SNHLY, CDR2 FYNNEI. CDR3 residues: CASSEVISLLIGAFF. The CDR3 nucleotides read TGTGCCAGCAGTGAGGTAATATCCCTGTTGATTGGGGCTTTCTTT.

In nucleotides, the CDR3 is TGTGCCAGTAGTATTTATCACAGGGGCTATGAGCAGTTCTTC. Protein: CASSIYHRGYEQFF. This rearrangement joins TRBV19 to TRBJ2-1; 7 positions match TRBD1. J was trimmed by 8 bases and V by 3 bases; bases with no gene match: 7. Germline values: CDR1 LNHDA, CDR2 SQIVND (reference sequence). The CDR3 has 14 amino acids.

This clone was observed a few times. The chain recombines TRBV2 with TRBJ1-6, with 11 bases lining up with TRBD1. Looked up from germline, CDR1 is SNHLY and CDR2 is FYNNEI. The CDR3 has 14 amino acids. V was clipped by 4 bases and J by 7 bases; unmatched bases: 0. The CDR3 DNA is TGTGCCAGCAGTGGGGACAGGGGGAATTCACCCCTCCACTTT. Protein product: CASSGDRGNSPLHF.

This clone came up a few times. The CDR3, as DNA: TGTGCCAGCAGCTTTACAGGGCTTCAGCCCCAGCATTTT. This gives the protein CASSFTGLQPQHF. The gene calls are TRBV7-2 and TRBJ1-5; D might be TRBD1 (6 bases). Germline assignment: CDR1 SGHTA and CDR2 FQGNSA. CDR3 size: 13 residues. The V and J ends lost 3 bases and 6 bases respectively, with 9 bases between them.